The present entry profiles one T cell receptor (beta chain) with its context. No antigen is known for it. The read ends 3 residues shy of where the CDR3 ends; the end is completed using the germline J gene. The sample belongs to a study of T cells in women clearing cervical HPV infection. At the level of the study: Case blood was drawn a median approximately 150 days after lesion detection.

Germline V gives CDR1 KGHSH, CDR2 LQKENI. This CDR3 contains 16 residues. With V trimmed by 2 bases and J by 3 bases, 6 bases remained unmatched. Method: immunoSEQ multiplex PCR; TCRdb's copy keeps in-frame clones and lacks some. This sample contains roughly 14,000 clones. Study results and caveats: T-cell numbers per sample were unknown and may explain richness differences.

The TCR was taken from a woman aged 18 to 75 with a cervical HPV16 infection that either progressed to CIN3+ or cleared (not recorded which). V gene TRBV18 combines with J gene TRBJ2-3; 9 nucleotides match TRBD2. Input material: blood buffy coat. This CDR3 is CASSPSSGGKTDTQYF. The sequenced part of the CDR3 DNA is TGTGCCAGCTCACCAAGCAGCGGGGGGAAGACAGATACG.